One and the same sample provided the 4 T cell receptor beta chains below, sequenced in a study of neurological immune-mediated disorders. From the 5' RACE reads, TCRdb called clonotypes with MiXCR, one entry per CDR3 protein. The table lists about 33,000 distinct CDR3 sequences, more than 1.3% of them singletons. The sample was PBMCs. These TCRs come from a woman aged 25 to 39 with multiple sclerosis.

This clonotype was recorded at least ten times. This sequence joins TRBV5-1 and TRBJ2-2; D is unresolved. This CDR3 contains 16 residues. CDR1 and CDR2 from the germline V gene are SGHRS and YFSETQ. The germline V and J ends were trimmed by 3 bases and 0 bases, with 12 bases remaining between them. The CDR3 protein is CASSSPRATNTGELFF. The CDR3 DNA reads as TGCGCCAGCAGCTCCCCCAGAGCCACGAACACCGGGGAGCTGTTTTTT. Using reference TRBV5-1 and TRBJ2-2 for the parts outside the CDR3, the full variable domain is KAGVTQTPRYLIKTRGQQVTLSCSPISGHRSVSWYQQTPGQGLQFLFEYFSETQRNKGNFPGRFSGRQFSNSRSEMNVSTLELGDSALYLCASSSPRATNTGELFFGEGSRLTVL.

Within the sample, this clonotype is medium-sized. The J gene is TRBJ2-3, the V gene TRBV5-6, with D hard to call. This CDR3 region has 13 residues. Germline CDR1 and CDR2: SGHDT and YYEEEE. Trimming removed 2 bases from V and 5 bases from J, with 9 bases in between. In nucleotides, the CDR3 is TGTGCCAGCAGCTTTCTCATCGTAGATACGCAGTATTTT. It is translated as CASSFLIVDTQYF.

This clonotype came up many times. This chain links TRBV12-3 or TRBV12-4 with TRBJ2-7; D remains ambiguous. This CDR3 spans 14 amino acids. The germline V and J ends were trimmed by 3 bases and 2 bases, with 11 bases remaining between them. The CDR3 DNA reads as TGTGCCAGCAGTTTCTCCTGGGCGCCCTACGAGCAGTACTTC. It encodes CASSFSWAPYEQYF.

Turning to this clonotype: The junction differs from germline at one of its ends, possibly a read error. The chain links TRBV7-9 to TRBJ2-3; D is possibly TRBD1 or TRBD2 (6 bases each). The CDR3 is made up of 15 amino acids. Germline V lookup: CDR1 SEHNR, CDR2 FQNEAQ (reference sequence). The CDR3 sequence: CTSSLRGSGGDTQYF. The DNA for the CDR3 is TGTACCAGCAGCTTAAGGGGGTCCGGGGGAGATACGCAGTATTTT.